The clone carrying this T cell receptor (beta chain) was recorded many times. The V end lost 6 bases, the J end lost 3 bases, and 15 bases lay between the germline ends. In germline, CDR1 is DFQATT, CDR2 SNEGSKA (reference sequence). This CDR3 is built from 13 residues. These data are taken from a study of T cells in Graves' hyperthyroidism and ophthalmopathy. The investigators amplified TCR beta CDR3 regions from RNA transcripts. The TCR CDR3 first-round RT-PCR relied on the HTBI primer set. TCRdb recomputed calls from the multiplex PCR reads with MiXCR, one row per CDR3 protein. This table holds hundreds of thousands of distinct CDR3 sequences, over 11% found once.

The TCR comes from a man in his fifties with Graves' ophthalmopathy. The specimen was blood. V usage is TRBV20-1 and J usage is TRBJ2-7, with D perhaps matching TRBD1 (6 bases). The CDR3 region has the DNA TGCAGTGCGGCCGCCGGCAGGGGCTACGAGCAGTACTTC. This encodes CSAAAGRGYEQYF.